The 21 T cell receptor beta chains below were found in one sample sequenced in a study of molecular identifiers for immune sequencing clone quantification. TCRdb re-called the PCR reads through MiXCR, storing one row per CDR3 protein. The sample consists of 400,000 to 600,000 distinct CDR3 sequences, 20% to 25% of them appearing once. Specimen: naive CD8+ T cells from blood, with Jurkat cell RNA spiked in. Indicated subset: FACS-sorted CD8+CD4-CCR7+CD45RA+ naive T cells. The receptors here all came from a human donor in good health. Some libraries in this study had Jurkat cell RNA spiked in.

The chain is built from TRBV4-3 and TRBJ1-2; no definite D call. This CDR3 is 15 amino acids long. Germline CDR1 is LGHNA and CDR2 is YSLEER. With 2 bases removed from V and 0 bases from J, the gap between germline ends came to 10 bases. The CDR3: CASSQNPTPNYGYTF. The CDR3, as DNA: TGCGCCAGCAGCCAAAATCCGACTCCTAACTATGGCTACACCTTC.

This clonotype showed up many times. V gene TRBV28 combines with J gene TRBJ2-6, with a possible D match to TRBD2 (6 bases). V dropped 3 bases and J dropped 2 bases, with 8 bases sitting between them. Germline CDR1 is MDHEN and CDR2 is SYDVKM. The CDR3 spans 15 residues. In DNA form, the CDR3 reads TGTGCCAGCAGTTTGCGGGGTCCTGGGGCCAACGTCCTGACTTTC. Translated: CASSLRGPGANVLTF.

This chain connects TRBV11-2 to TRBJ2-2; no clear D. This CDR3 has 15 amino acids. V was clipped by 5 bases and J by 6 bases, with 16 bases between them. Germline CDR1 is SGHAT and CDR2 is FQNNGV. CDR3 amino acids: CASSPWTLSAGELFF. Written as DNA, the CDR3 is TGTGCCAGCAGCCCTTGGACCCTCTCTGCCGGGGAGCTGTTTTTT.

V is TRBV6-6 and J is TRBJ2-1; the match to TRBD2 covers 10 bases. Trimming cost V 0 bases and J 9 bases; bases outside gene matches: 5. Germline loops: CDR1 MNHNY, CDR2 SVGAGI (reference sequence). CDR3 length: 15 residues. Here the CDR3 reads CASSYSQRGGFEQFF. In DNA, the CDR3 is TGTGCCAGCAGTTACTCACAGCGGGGGGGCTTTGAGCAGTTCTTC.

This clonotype was picked up many times. This chain uses TRBV7-9 with TRBJ2-3, with D unclear. V lost 4 bases and J lost 5, with 7 bases in between. This CDR3 contains 12 residues. Germline assignment: CDR1 SEHNR and CDR2 FQNEAQ (reference sequence). Here the CDR3 DNA reads TGTGCCAGCAGCTCCACCATAGATACGCAGTATTTT. Translated, it gives CASSSTIDTQYF.

The rearrangement joins TRBV9 to TRBJ1-1; D gene unclear. Trimming shortened V by 3 bases and J by 6 bases, and 9 bases separated the two germline ends. From germline, CDR1 is SGDLS and CDR2 YYNGEE. This CDR3 has 12 amino acids. The CDR3 DNA follows: TGTGCCAGCAGCGGGGCGGAGGCTGAAGCTTTCTTT. It encodes CASSGAEAEAFF.

This clonotype was counted at least ten times. The rearrangement joins TRBV4-1 to TRBJ2-3; D is unresolved. V was shortened by 0 bases and J by 0 bases, with 13 bases between the two germline ends. CDR3 size: 17 residues. The germline CDR1 and CDR2 sequences are MGHRA and YSYEKL. The CDR3 sequence is CASSQDGYPTSTDTQYF. CDR3 coding DNA: TGCGCCAGCAGCCAAGATGGCTATCCAACTAGCACAGATACGCAGTATTTT.

In its sample, this clonotype was seen a few times. V usage is TRBV4-3 and J usage is TRBJ2-6; D remains unclear. Trimming shortened V by 0 bases and J by 0 bases, and 21 bases separated the two germline ends. The CDR3 covers 21 residues. CDR1 is LGHNA and CDR2 is YSLEER in the germline V gene. The CDR3 region is CASSQDSARPYGLSGANVLTF. The CDR3 nucleotides are TGCGCCAGCAGCCAAGATAGTGCCCGACCCTACGGTCTCTCTGGGGCCAACGTCCTGACTTTC.

This clonotype was counted ten times or more. The J gene is TRBJ1-5, the V gene TRBV4-1, with D perhaps TRBD1 (6 bases). With 5 bases removed from V and 2 bases from J, the gap between germline ends came to 10 bases. The CDR3 is 14 residues long. Germline assignment: CDR1 MGHRA and CDR2 YSYEKL. CDR3 amino acids: CASSDRQGNQPQHF. CDR3 nucleotides: TGCGCCAGCAGCGATCGACAGGGCAATCAGCCCCAGCATTTT.

For this clonotype: This may be a read error: a much more frequent sequence differs by one nucleotide. The chain couples TRBV27 to TRBJ2-2; D is possibly TRBD2 (5 bases). This CDR3 contains 14 residues. Per germline, CDR1 MNHEY and CDR2 SMNVEV (reference sequence). The CDR3 region has the DNA TGTGCCAGCAGTTTATTTTCGAACACCGGGGAGCTGGTTTTT. Protein sequence: CASSLFSNTGELVF.

The CDR3 nucleotides read TGTGCCAGTAGTATTCCCGGGAGCTCCTACAATGAGCAGTTCTTC. Amino acids: CASSIPGSSYNEQFF. This rearrangement joins TRBV19 to TRBJ2-1; perhaps TRBD2 as D (6 bases). The CDR3 spans 15 residues. Between the trimmed V and J ends, which lost 3 bases and 0 bases, there was a span of 9 bases. The germline CDR1 and CDR2 sequences are LNHDA and SQIVND (reference sequence).

This clonotype came up many times. V usage is TRBV7-9 and J usage is TRBJ2-5; maybe TRBD1 (6 bases). Germline CDR1 SEHNR, CDR2 FQNEAQ (reference sequence). The CDR3 is 15 amino acids. The V and J ends lost 4 bases and 2 bases respectively, with 14 bases between them. The CDR3 nucleotides read TGTGCCAGCAGCTCTCGTCTTGGACAGCAAGAGACCCAGTACTTC. Its translation: CASSSRLGQQETQYF. The full variable domain, its missing parts supplied by reference TRBV7-9 and TRBJ2-5, is DTGVSQNPRHKITKRGQNVTFRCDPISEHNRLYWYRQTLGQGPEFLTYFQNEAQLEKSRLLSDRFSAERPKGSFSTLEIQRTEQGDSAMYLCASSSRLGQQETQYFGPGTRLLVL.

This clonotype was observed a few times. The rearrangement links TRBV6-2 or TRBV6-3 to TRBJ2-2, with TRBD1 identical over 11 bases. V lost 4 bases and J lost 3; bases outside the gene matches: 7. Germline CDR1 is MNHEY and CDR2 is SVGEGT. The CDR3 length is 17 residues. The CDR3 protein is CASSWEPGQGDTGELFF. The CDR3 DNA reads as TGTGCCAGCAGTTGGGAGCCGGGACAGGGGGACACCGGGGAGCTGTTTTTT.

The chain uses TRBV19 and TRBJ2-7; 10 positions match TRBD1. Germline values: CDR1 LNHDA, CDR2 SQIVND (reference sequence). The CDR3 is made up of 15 amino acids. J lost 5 bases, V lost 1 base, and 5 bases had no gene match. The CDR3 DNA is TGTGCCAGTAGTATAGCGCAGGGACAGGGGAACGAGCAGTACTTC. Encoded protein: CASSIAQGQGNEQYF.

The gene calls are TRBV7-9 and TRBJ2-1; D not resolved. The germline gives CDR1 SEHNR, CDR2 FQNEAQ (reference sequence). This CDR3 has 13 amino acids. Trimming pared 1 base from V and 10 bases from J, leaving 11 bases between. The CDR3 here is CASSLGVKWEQFF. Here the CDR3 DNA reads TGTGCCAGCAGCTTAGGGGTCAAGTGGGAGCAGTTCTTC.

This clonotype was detected many times. The CDR3 loop is CASSVRQVMAEAFF. CDR3 DNA: TGTGCCAGCAGCGTTAGACAGGTAATGGCTGAAGCTTTCTTT. The chain uses TRBV14 and TRBJ1-1; D is possibly TRBD1 (6 bases). CDR1 is SGHDN, CDR2 FVKESK, per germline. Between the trimmed V and J ends, which lost 5 bases and 6 bases, there was a span of 16 bases. The CDR3 is 14 amino acids.

This rearrangement joins TRBV27 to TRBJ2-2; D possibly corresponds to TRBD1 (5 bases). Germline V gives CDR1 MNHEY, CDR2 SMNVEV (reference sequence). This CDR3 contains 17 residues. Trimming shortened V by 1 base and J by 6 bases, and 18 bases separated the two germline ends. The CDR3 bases are TGTGCCAGCAGTTTATTGAACCCGCAGGGAAACGCCGGGGAGCTGTTTTTT. It yields the protein CASSLLNPQGNAGELFF.

Ten or more counts support this clonotype. The genes are TRBV6-6 and TRBJ2-7; 7 bases fit TRBD2. V gave up 7 bases and J gave up 7 bases; unmatched junction bases: 7. The CDR3 loop spans 12 amino acids. The germline V gene has CDR1 MNHNY and CDR2 SVGAGI (reference sequence). CDR3 nucleotide sequence: TGTGCCAGCAACGCGGGGGTGGAGGAGCAGTACTTC. This sequence encodes CASNAGVEEQYF.

This clonotype has ten or more counts. The V call is TRBV11-2, the J call TRBJ2-3; a possible D gene is TRBD1 (5 bases). Germline CDR1 SGHAT, CDR2 FQNNGV. The CDR3 is 13 amino acids. Trimming stripped 5 bases from V and 11 bases from J, with 17 bases between. DNA for the CDR3: TGTGCCAGCAGCCCCTTTCAGGGTTTAATGCAGTATTTT. It translates to CASSPFQGLMQYF.

This clonotype was found many times. V is TRBV20-1 and J is TRBJ2-2; no definite D call. The CDR3 length is 15 residues. Per germline, CDR1 DFQATT and CDR2 SNEGSKA (reference sequence). With 2 bases removed from V and 1 base from J, the gap between germline ends came to 11 bases. For the CDR3, the DNA is TGCAGTGCTAGAACGCTTCTGGAGAACACCGGGGAGCTGTTTTTT. It is translated as CSARTLLENTGELFF.

The rearrangement joins TRBV5-1 to TRBJ2-3, with 13 positions matching TRBD2. The germline gives CDR1 SGHRS, CDR2 YFSETQ. The CDR3 has 18 amino acids. The J segment lost 4 bases and the V segment lost 4 bases, leaving 12 bases of the junction unmatched. The CDR3 loop reads CASSLGLAGAIDADTQYF. In DNA form, the CDR3 reads TGCGCCAGCAGCCTAGGACTAGCGGGGGCAATTGACGCAGATACGCAGTATTTT.